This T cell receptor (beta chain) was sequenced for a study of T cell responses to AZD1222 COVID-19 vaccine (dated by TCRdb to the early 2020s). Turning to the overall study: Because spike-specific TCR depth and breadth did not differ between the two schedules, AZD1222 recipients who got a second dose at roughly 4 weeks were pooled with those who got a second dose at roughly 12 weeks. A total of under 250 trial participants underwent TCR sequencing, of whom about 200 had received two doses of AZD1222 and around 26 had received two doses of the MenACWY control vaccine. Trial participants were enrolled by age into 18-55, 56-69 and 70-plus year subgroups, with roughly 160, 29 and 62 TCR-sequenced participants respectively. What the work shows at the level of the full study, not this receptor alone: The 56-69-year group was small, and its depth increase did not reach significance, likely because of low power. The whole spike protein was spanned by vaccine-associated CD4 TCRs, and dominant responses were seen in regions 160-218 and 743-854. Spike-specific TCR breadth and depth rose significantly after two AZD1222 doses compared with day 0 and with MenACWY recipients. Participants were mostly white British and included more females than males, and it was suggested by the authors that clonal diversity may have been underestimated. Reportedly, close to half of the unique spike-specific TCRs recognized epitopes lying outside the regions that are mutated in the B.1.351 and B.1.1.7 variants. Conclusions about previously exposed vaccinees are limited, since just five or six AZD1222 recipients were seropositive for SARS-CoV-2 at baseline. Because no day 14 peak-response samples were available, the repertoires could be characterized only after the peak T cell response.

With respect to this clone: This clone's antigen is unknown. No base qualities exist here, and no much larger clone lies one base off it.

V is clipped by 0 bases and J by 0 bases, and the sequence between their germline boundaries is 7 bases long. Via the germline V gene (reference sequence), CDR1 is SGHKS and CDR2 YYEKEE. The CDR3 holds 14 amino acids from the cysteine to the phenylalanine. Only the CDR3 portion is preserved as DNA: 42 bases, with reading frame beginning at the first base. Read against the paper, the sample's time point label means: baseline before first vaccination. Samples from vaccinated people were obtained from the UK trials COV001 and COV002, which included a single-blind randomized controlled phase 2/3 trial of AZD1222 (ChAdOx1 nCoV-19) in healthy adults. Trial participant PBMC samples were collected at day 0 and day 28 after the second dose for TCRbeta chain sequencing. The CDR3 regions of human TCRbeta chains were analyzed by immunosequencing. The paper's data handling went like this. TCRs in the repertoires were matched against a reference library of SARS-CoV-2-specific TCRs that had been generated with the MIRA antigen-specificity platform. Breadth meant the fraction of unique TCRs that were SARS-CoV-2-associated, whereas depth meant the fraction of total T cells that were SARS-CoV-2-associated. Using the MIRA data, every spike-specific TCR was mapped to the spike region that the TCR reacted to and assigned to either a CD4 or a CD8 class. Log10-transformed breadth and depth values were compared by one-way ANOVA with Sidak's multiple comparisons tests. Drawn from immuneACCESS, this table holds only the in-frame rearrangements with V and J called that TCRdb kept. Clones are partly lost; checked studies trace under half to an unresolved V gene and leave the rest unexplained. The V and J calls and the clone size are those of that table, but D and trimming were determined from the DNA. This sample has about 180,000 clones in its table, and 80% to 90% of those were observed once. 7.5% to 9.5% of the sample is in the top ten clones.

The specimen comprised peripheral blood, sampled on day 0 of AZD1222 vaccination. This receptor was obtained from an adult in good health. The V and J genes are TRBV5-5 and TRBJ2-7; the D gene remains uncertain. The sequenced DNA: TGTGCCAGCAGCTTGGCCTTTAGCTCCTACGAGCAGTACTTC. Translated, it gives CASSLAFSSYEQYF.